This entry lists 4 T cell receptor beta chains sequenced from one sample in a study of cytomegalovirus exposure and HLA in healthy donors. Primers: 60 Vbeta forward and 13 Jbeta reverse. Generated by immunoSEQ multiplex PCR, the TCRdb table keeps only in-frame clones and is missing some. The profile shows about 43,000 clones, roughly 51% of them singletons. The sample was PBMCs. The origin of the receptors is a man in his 60s in good health and CMV-seronegative.

This clone was seen more than once but under ten times. The chain carries TRBV10-3 and TRBJ1-5; D might be TRBD1 (5 bases). Germline CDR1 is ENHRY and CDR2 is SYGVKD. V was shortened by 4 bases and J by 0 bases, with 10 bases between the two germline ends. The CDR3 consists of 15 residues. The CDR3 sequence is CAISAQVDSNQPQHF. CDR3 bases: TGTGCCATCAGTGCACAGGTAGATAGCAATCAGCCCCAGCATTTT.

The chain links TRBV7-2 to TRBJ1-1, with no clear D. Germline values: CDR1 SGHTA, CDR2 FQGNSA. The V end lost 3 bases, the J end lost 5 bases, and 10 bases lay between the germline ends. The length of the CDR3 is 13 residues. The CDR3 DNA is TGTGCCAGCAGCTTCCAGGTACAGACTGAAGCTTTCTTT. It specifies CASSFQVQTEAFF.

The chain couples TRBV1 to TRBJ2-7; the DNA was not compared with TRBD2, the D call given in the table. TRBV1 is marked as a pseudogene. This CDR3 contains 16 residues. DNA for the CDR3: TGCACCAGCAGCCAAGACAACAGCGGGAGCTCCTACGAGCAGTACTTC. It codes for CTSSQDNSGSSYEQYF.

This chain joins TRBV5-1 and TRBJ1-1; D remains ambiguous. This CDR3 has 15 amino acids. CDR1 is SGHRS, CDR2 YFSETQ, per germline. V shed 0 bases and J shed 0 bases, with 9 bases lying between them. CDR3 loop: CASSLEASMNTEAFF. CDR3 sequence (DNA): TGCGCCAGCAGCTTGGAAGCCTCTATGAACACTGAAGCTTTCTTT.